The 13 T cell receptor beta chains listed next were all sequenced from one sample in a study of blood T cell repertoires in COVID-19. Sequenced by immunoSEQ multiplex PCR; TCRdb stores in-frame clones only, minus some. The data show about 130,000 clones, roughly 90% seen once. Sequencing input: peripheral blood. The source of these receptors is an elderly woman with acute or convalescent COVID-19.

The chain uses TRBV19 and TRBJ2-1; 9 positions match TRBD2. CDR1 is LNHDA, CDR2 SQIVND, per germline (reference sequence). V lost 0 bases and J lost 7; bases outside the gene matches: 7. There are 16 residues in the CDR3. CDR3: CASSIESAGGWNEQFF. The DNA for the CDR3 is TGTGCCAGTAGTATAGAGTCAGCGGGGGGCTGGAATGAGCAGTTCTTC.

The J gene is TRBJ1-2, the V gene TRBV6-2 or TRBV6-3; D is unresolved. The V gene's germline CDR1 is MNHEY and CDR2 SVGEGT. The ends were cut back, 2 bases at V and 2 bases at J, with 12 bases in the middle. The CDR3 totals 15 residues. The CDR3 here is CASSYRGMENYGYTF. The CDR3 DNA is TGTGCCAGCAGTTACCGGGGTATGGAGAACTATGGCTACACCTTC.

The rearrangement joins TRBV5-1 to TRBJ1-1; 8 nucleotides agree with TRBD1. V trimming: 0 bases; J trimming: 0 bases; junction bases outside the gene matches: 1. There are 15 residues in the CDR3. Germline V gene lookup returns CDR1 SGHRS and CDR2 YFSETQ. The chain's CDR3 is CASSLEGQVNTEAFF. The CDR3 DNA reads TGCGCCAGCAGCTTGGAGGGACAGGTGAACACTGAAGCTTTCTTT.

For the CDR3, the DNA is TGTGCCAGCAGTTTATTGTCCCAGGACCCAGAAGCGGGCGAGCAGTACTTC. Encoded protein: CASSLLSQDPEAGEQYF. The chain has TRBV28 and TRBJ2-7; tentatively, D is TRBD2 (6 bases). CDR3 length equals 17 residues. The V gene lost 1 base and the J gene lost 6 bases, with 22 bases spanning the gap. Germline assignment: CDR1 MDHEN and CDR2 SYDVKM. Full variable domain (missing parts from reference TRBV28 and TRBJ2-7): DVKVTQSSRYLVKRTGEKVFLECVQDMDHENMFWYRQDPGLGLRLIYFSYDVKMKEKGDIPEGYSVSREKKERFSLILESASTNQTSMYLCASSLLSQDPEAGEQYFGPGTRLTVT.

V gene TRBV27 combines with J gene TRBJ1-5; D remains ambiguous. Germline-derived CDR1 and CDR2 are MNHEY and SMNVEV (reference sequence). This CDR3 contains 12 residues. V was clipped by 7 bases and J by 10 bases, with 14 bases between them. Here the CDR3 reads CASKSPEGPQHF. The CDR3 DNA follows: TGTGCCAGCAAGTCGCCGGAGGGCCCCCAGCATTTT.

The CDR3 nucleotides are TGTGCTAGTGGTTTGGCACAGGGCACTGAGCAGTTCTTC. Its translation is CASGLAQGTEQFF. The gene calls are TRBV12-5 and TRBJ2-1; TRBD1 might be the D (6 bases). The V end was cut by 1 base, the J end by 9 bases, with 10 bases between. CDR1 is LGHNT and CDR2 is FRNRAP in the germline V gene. This CDR3 has 13 amino acids.

The rearrangement links TRBV18 to TRBJ1-2, with D maybe TRBD1 (6 bases). The length of the CDR3 is 14 residues. Germline V gene sequence: CDR1 KGHSH, CDR2 LQKENI. V was shortened by 3 bases and J by 7 bases, with 15 bases between the two germline ends. CDR3 sequence (DNA): TGTGCCAGCTCACCGGAACAGGGAATCCTTGGCTACACCTTC. Translation: CASSPEQGILGYTF.

The chain links TRBV7-2 to TRBJ2-3, with D tentatively TRBD1 (6 bases). V gave up 4 bases and J gave up 1 base, with 12 bases separating them. The CDR3 has 15 residues. Germline values: CDR1 SGHTA, CDR2 FQGNSA. CDR3 bases: TGTGCCAGCAGCTCGGTGGCAGGGGGCACAGATACGCAGTATTTT. Translation gives CASSSVAGGTDTQYF.

The chain couples TRBV10-3 to TRBJ1-1; D ambiguous. Trimming stripped 2 bases from V and 0 bases from J, with 10 bases between. CDR3 length: 15 amino acids. Germline V lookup: CDR1 ENHRY, CDR2 SYGVKD. The CDR3 DNA follows: TGTGCCATCAGTGAGGCGCCCGGGGTGAACACTGAAGCTTTCTTT. It encodes CAISEAPGVNTEAFF.

The chain has TRBV6-5 and TRBJ1-1, with 11 bases that match TRBD1. Unmatched junction bases numbered 3, after V lost 6 bases and J lost 3 bases. The CDR3 contains 14 residues. Germline lookup yields CDR1 MNHEY and CDR2 SVGAGI. The CDR3 reads CASRPGQGDTEAFF. In DNA form, the CDR3 reads TGTGCCAGCAGACCGGGACAGGGGGACACTGAAGCTTTCTTT.

The V and J genes are TRBV19 and TRBJ2-1, with 7 bases aligning to TRBD2. CDR1 LNHDA and CDR2 SQIVND come from the germline V gene (reference sequence). J lost 4 bases, V lost 3 bases, and 6 bases had no gene match. The CDR3 is 15 residues long. CDR3 loop: CASSISASGYNEQFF. DNA of the CDR3: TGTGCCAGTAGTATCTCCGCTAGCGGTTACAATGAGCAGTTCTTC.

This chain joins TRBV24-1 and TRBJ2-7; a weak D match, TRBD1 (6 bases). The germline CDR1 and CDR2 sequences are KGHDR and SFDVKD. The CDR3 is 15 residues long. V lost 4 bases and J lost 2, with 14 bases in between. CDR3: CATSDSGVVTYEQYF. DNA for the CDR3: TGTGCCACCAGTGACTCAGGGGTCGTGACCTACGAGCAGTACTTC.

The rearrangement joins TRBV5-4 to TRBJ1-1; 8 bases agree with TRBD1. Germline V gives CDR1 SGHNT, CDR2 YYREEE (reference sequence). Trimming removed 1 base from V and 5 bases from J; junction bases left unmatched: 7. The CDR3 is 15 amino acids. The chain's CDR3 is CASSLFEQGGTEAFF. The CDR3 region has the DNA TGTGCCAGCAGCTTGTTTGAACAGGGGGGGACTGAAGCTTTCTTT.